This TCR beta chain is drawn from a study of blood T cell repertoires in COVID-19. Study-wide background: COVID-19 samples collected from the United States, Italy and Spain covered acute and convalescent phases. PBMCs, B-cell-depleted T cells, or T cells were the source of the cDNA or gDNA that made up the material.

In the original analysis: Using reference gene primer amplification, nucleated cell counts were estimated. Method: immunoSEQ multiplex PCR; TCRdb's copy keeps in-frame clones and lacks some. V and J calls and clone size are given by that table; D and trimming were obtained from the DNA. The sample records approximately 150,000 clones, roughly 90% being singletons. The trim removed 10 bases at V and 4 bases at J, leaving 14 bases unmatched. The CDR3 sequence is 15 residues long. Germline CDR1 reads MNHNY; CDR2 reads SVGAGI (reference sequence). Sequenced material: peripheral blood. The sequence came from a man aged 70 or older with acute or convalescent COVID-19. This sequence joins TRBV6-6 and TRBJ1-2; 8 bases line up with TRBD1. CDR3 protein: CATANPDRGGYGYTF. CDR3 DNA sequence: TGTGCCACAGCCAACCCAGACAGGGGTGGCTATGGCTACACCTTC.